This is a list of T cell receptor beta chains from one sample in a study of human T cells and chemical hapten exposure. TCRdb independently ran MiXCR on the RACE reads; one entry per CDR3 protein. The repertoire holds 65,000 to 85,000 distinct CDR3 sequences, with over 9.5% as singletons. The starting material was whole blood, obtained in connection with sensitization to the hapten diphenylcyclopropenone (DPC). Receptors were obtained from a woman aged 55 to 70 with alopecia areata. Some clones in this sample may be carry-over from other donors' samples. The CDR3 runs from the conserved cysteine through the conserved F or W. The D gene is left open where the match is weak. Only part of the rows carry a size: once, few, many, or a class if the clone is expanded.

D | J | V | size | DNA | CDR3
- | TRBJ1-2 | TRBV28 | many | TGTGCCAGCAGTTCCCCCGGGGTGGGTGGCTACACCTTC | CASSSPGVGGYTF
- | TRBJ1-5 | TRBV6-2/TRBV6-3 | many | TGTGCCAGCAGTTTTCCTCGGGAGGTTCGGCAGCCCCAGCATTTT | CASSFPREVRQPQHF
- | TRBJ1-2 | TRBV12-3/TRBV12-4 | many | TGTGCCAGCAGCCAGGGGTGGAGGGACTATGGCTACACCTTC | CASSQGWRDYGYTF
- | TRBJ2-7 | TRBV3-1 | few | TGTGCCAGCAGCCAAGAAGCGGGTACGTGGAGGGCCGAGCAGTACTTC | CASSQEAGTWRAEQYF
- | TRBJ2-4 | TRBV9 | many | TGTGCCAGCAGCCCCCCCGACAAAAACATTCAGTACTTC | CASSPPDKNIQYF
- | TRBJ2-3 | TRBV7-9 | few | TGTGCCACCCAGGGAACTAGCACAGATACGCAGTATTTT | CATQGTSTDTQYF
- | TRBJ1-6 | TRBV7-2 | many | TGTGCCAGCAGCTTAGGCTATGGGGGAGTACCCCTCCACTTT | CASSLGYGGVPLHF
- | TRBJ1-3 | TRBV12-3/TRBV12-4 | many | TGTGCCAGCAGTTTCTCGCCTGCGTCTGGAAACACCATATATTTT | CASSFSPASGNTIYF
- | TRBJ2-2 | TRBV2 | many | TGTGCCAGCATTTTCACCTTGAACACCGGGGAGCTGTTTTTT | CASIFTLNTGELFF
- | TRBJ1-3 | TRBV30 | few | TGTGCCTGGAGTGTAACAGGAGGAAACACCATATATTTT | CAWSVTGGNTIYF
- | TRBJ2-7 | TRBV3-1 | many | TGTGCCAGCAGCGGCGGGACACCGATGCGCTTC | CASSGGTPMRF
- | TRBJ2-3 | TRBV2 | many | TGTGCCAGCATGGAAGGCCCGGATACGCAGTATTTT | CASMEGPDTQYF
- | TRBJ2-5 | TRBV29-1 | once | TGCAGCGTTGGCGGGGGCCGTGGAGAGACCCAGTACTTC | CSVGGGRGETQYF
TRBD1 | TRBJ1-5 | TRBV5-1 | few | TGCGCCAGCAGCCCCGGGACAGGGGACCAGCCCCAGCATTTT | CASSPGTGDQPQHF
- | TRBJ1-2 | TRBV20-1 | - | TGCAGTGCTAGTGCTAGGACCGTTAACTATGGCTACACCTTC | CSASARTVNYGYTF
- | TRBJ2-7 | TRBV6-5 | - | TGTGCCAGCAGTTACTCGATGGATCCCGAATACGAGCAGTACTTC | CASSYSMDPEYEQYF
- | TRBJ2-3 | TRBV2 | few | TGTGCCAGCCTTGGCAGGACAAGCACAGATACGCAGTATTTT | CASLGRTSTDTQYF
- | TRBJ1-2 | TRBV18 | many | TGTGCCAGCTCACCCTCTTCTGGGGGTAGGAGTAACGGCTACACCTTC | CASSPSSGGRSNGYTF
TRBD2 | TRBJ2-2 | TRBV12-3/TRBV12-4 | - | TGTGCCAGCAGTTCAGCCCGGGGAGGGACCGGGGAGCTGTTTTTT | CASSSARGGTGELFF
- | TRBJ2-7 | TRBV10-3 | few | TGTGCCATCAGTGAGTCGACGAGAAGGTACGAGCAGTACTTC | CAISESTRRYEQYF
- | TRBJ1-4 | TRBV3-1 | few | TGTGCCAGCAGCCAAGCGCAGGGGGAAAAACTGTTTTTT | CASSQAQGEKLFF
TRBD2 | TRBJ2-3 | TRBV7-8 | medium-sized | TGTGCCAGCTTAAAACGGGGGGGCAGGACAGATACGCAGTATTTT | CASLKRGGRTDTQYF
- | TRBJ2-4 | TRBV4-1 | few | TGCGCCAGCAGCCAAGATTTGAGTATTGGGTGGACAGCCAAAAACATTCAGTACTTC | CASSQDLSIGWTAKNIQYF
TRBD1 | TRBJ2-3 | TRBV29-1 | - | TGCAGCGCGGAGGGACAGGGGCTTGGAGATACGCAGTATTTT | CSAEGQGLGDTQYF
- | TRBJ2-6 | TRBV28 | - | TGTGCCAGCAGTCCGGGACGGTCGGGTGGGGCCAACGTCCTGACTTTC | CASSPGRSGGANVLTF
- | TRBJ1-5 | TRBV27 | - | TGTGCCAGCACCCCAGGTCAGGATCAGCCCCAGCATTTT | CASTPGQDQPQHF
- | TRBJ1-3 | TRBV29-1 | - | TGCAGCGCAGAAGACAGGAACTCTGGAAACACCATATATTTT | CSAEDRNSGNTIYF
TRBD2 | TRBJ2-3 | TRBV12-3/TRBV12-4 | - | TGTGCCAGCAGTCAAGCGGGGGGGCCGGCAGATACGCAGTATTTT | CASSQAGGPADTQYF